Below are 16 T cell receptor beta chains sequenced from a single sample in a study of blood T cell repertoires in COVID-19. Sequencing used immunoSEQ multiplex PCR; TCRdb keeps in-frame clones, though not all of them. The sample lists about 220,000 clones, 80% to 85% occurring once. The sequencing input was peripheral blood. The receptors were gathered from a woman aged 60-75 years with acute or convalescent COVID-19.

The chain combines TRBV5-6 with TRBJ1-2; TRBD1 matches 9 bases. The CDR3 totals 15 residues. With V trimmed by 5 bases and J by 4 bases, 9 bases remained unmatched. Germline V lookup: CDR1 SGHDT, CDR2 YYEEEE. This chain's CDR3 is CASRNRDRAFYGYTF. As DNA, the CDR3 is TGTGCCAGCAGGAACCGGGACAGGGCCTTCTATGGCTACACCTTC.

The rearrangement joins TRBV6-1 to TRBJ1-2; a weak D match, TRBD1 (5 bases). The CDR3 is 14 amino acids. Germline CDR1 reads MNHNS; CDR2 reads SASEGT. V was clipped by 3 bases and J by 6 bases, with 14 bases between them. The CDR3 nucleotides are TGTGCCAGCAGTGAGGTCGGTCAGGGCCATGGCTACACCTTC. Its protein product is CASSEVGQGHGYTF.

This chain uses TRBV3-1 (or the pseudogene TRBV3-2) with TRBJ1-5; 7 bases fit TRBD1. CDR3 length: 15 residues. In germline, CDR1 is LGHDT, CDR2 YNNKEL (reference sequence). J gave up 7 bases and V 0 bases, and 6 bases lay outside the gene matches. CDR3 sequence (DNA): TGTGCCAGCAGCCAAGATGGGATAGGGGGCCAGCCCCAGCATTTT. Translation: CASSQDGIGGQPQHF.

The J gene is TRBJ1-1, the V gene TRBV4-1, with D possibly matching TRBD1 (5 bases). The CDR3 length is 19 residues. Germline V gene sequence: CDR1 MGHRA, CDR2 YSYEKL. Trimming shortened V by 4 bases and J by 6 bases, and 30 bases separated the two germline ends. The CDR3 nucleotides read TGCGCCAGCAGCCCGGGGGGTAAGACAGTGGGAGGACCAGGCCCTGAAGCTTTCTTT. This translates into CASSPGGKTVGGPGPEAFF.

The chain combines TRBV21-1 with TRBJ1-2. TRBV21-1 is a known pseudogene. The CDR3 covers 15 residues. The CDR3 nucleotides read TGTGCCAGCAGCAAAGGACTCATAGACAACTATGGCTACACCTTC. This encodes CASSKGLIDNYGYTF.

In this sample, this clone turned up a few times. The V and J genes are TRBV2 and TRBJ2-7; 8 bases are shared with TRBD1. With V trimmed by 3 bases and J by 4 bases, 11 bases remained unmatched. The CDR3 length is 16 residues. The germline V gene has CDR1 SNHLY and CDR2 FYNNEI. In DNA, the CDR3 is TGTGCCAGCAGTGATGTCCGGACAGGGAACTCTTACGAGCAGTACTTC. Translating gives CASSDVRTGNSYEQYF.

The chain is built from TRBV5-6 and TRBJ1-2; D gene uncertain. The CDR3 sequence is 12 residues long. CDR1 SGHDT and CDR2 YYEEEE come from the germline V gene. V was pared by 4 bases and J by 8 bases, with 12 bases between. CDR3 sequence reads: CASSLDWLGYTF. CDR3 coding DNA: TGTGCCAGCAGCCTCGACTGGTTGGGCTACACCTTC.

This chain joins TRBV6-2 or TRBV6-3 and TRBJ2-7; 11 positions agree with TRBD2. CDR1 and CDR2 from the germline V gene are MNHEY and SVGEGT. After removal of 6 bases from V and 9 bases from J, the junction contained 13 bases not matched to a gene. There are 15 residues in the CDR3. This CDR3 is CASSKDYVLAGGQYF. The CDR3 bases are TGTGCCAGCAGCAAGGATTACGTTCTAGCGGGGGGGCAGTACTTC.

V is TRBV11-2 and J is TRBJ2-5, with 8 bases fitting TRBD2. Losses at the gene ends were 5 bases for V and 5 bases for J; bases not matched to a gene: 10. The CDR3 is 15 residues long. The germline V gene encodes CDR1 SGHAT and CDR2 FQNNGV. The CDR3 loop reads CASSPREGVRETQYF. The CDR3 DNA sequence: TGTGCCAGCAGCCCCCGGGAGGGGGTTAGGGAGACCCAGTACTTC.

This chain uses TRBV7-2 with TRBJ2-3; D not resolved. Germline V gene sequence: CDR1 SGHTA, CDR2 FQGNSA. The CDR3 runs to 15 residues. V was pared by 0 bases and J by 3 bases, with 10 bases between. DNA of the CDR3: TGTGCCAGCAGCTTAGCATCCACTACAACAGATACGCAGTATTTT. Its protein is CASSLASTTTDTQYF.

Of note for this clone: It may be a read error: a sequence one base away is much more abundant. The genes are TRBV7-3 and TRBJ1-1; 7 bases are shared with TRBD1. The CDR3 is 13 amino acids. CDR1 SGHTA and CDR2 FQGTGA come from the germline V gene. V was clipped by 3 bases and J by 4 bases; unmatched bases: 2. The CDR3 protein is CASSLTGITEAFF. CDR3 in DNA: TGTGCCAGCAGCTTGACAGGGATCACTGAAGCTTTCTTT.

CDR3 loop: CASSHTTGNTEAFF. The DNA of the CDR3 is TGTGCCAGCAGTCACACGACAGGGAACACTGAAGCTTTCTTT. The V and J genes are TRBV6-5 and TRBJ1-1; a possible D gene is TRBD1 (6 bases). This CDR3 has 14 residues. V was shortened by 5 bases and J by 1 base, with 11 bases between the two germline ends. CDR1 and CDR2 (germline): MNHEY, SVGAGI.

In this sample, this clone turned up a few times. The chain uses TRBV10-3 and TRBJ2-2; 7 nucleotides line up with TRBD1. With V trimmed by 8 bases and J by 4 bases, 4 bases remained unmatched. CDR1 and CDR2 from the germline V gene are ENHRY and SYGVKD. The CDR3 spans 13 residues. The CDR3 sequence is CAIGPGGTGELFF. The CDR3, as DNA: TGTGCCATCGGGCCAGGGGGCACCGGGGAGCTGTTTTTT.

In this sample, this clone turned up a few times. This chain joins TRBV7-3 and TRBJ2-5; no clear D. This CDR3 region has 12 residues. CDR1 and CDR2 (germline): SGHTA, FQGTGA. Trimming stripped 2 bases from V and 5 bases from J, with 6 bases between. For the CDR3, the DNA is TGTGCCAGCAGCTTACCGAGGGAGACCCAGTACTTC. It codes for CASSLPRETQYF.

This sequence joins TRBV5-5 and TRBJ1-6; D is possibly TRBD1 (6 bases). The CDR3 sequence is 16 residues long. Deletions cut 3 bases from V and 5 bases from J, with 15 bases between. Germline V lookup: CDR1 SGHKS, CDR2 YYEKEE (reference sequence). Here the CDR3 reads CASSSPTGTHNSPLHF. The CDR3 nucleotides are TGTGCCAGCAGCTCACCCACAGGGACCCATAATTCACCCCTCCACTTT.

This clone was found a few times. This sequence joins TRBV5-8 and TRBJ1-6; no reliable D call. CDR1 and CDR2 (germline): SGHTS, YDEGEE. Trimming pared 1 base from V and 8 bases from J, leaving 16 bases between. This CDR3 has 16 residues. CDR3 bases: TGTGCCAGCAGCTTGTGTTTCGGTCTCTGTGATTCACCCCTCCACTTT. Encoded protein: CASSLCFGLCDSPLHF.